Given below is one T cell receptor (beta chain) in context. Its cognate antigen is unknown. With iRepertoire HTBI primers and Arm-PCR of CDR3 regions, TCR beta libraries were built. TCRdb independently ran MiXCR on the multiplex PCR reads; one entry per CDR3 protein. There are approximately 380,000 distinct CDR3 sequences in the sample; less than 25% occur only once, and roughly 20% lies in the top ten. Germline CDR1 and CDR2: SGHKS and YYEKEE (reference sequence). J lost 12 bases, V lost 3 bases, and 12 bases had no gene match. This CDR3 region has 14 residues. The data belong to a study of regulatory T cells in long-lasting Graves disease. Findings of the study overall: Favored usage of TRBV28, TRBJ1-2 and TRBJ2-5 was recorded in persistent disease. Sample size, which was small, may have reduced accuracy.

Specified time point: persistent/refractory GD, antithyroid drugs over 5 years with positive TRAb. PBMC-derived RNA was used for the TCR library. The source was peripheral blood mononuclear cells (PBMCs), collected when the disease was refractory, from a patient treated with antithyroid drugs. This sequence joins TRBV5-5 and TRBJ2-1; TRBD1 matches at 7 bases. The TCR was taken from a female donor with Graves disease. CDR3 in DNA: TGTGCCAGCAGCTCTTGGTCAGGGACAGATGGGCAGTTCTTC. Its translation: CASSSWSGTDGQFF.